Described below is a single TCR beta chain sequence and its context. The antigen is unknown. This specimen belongs to a study of T cell therapy after organ transplantation. Libraries were prepared by immunoSEQ multiplex PCR; TCRdb keeps only in-frame clonotypes and omits some of them. The data show 20,000 or so clones, about 81% seen once. CDR3 length: 16 residues. The germline CDR1 and CDR2 sequences are SGHDT and YYEEEE. Germline trimming cut 4 bases from V and 6 bases from J; bases unmatched to any gene: 13. Noted time point: 4-8 weeks after completion of therapy. Study-wide points: Both transferred clonotypes and endogenous ones absent from products apparently reconstituted. Lower pretherapy CD8 clonality went with larger post-therapy fold change.

The origin of this receptor is a human patient who had received a solid organ transplant and had CMV disease. Some T cells may be supplied by the graft donor. The chain couples TRBV5-6 to TRBJ1-2; 9 bases align to TRBD1. Sample: CD8+ T cells from blood, taken after autologous CMV-specific T cell therapy. In nucleotides, the CDR3 is TGTGCCAGCAGCCCGGATCGGGGGACAGGGATTGATGGCTACACCTTC. It is translated as CASSPDRGTGIDGYTF.